The 4 T cell receptor beta chains in this list originate from one sample, sequenced in a study of control samples from healthy donors and cancer patients. The table came from immunoSEQ multiplex PCR; TCRdb's copy has only in-frame clones and leaves some out. The sample shows roughly 70,000 clones, 94% of them seen only once. The sequencing input was blood. The source of these receptors is a woman between 25 and 40 years old in good health.

The V and J genes are TRBV4-2 and TRBJ2-1; 11 nucleotides match TRBD2. There are 16 residues in the CDR3. Germline V gives CDR1 LGHNA, CDR2 YNFKEQ. After removal of 0 bases from V and 9 bases from J, the junction contained 7 bases not matched to a gene. CDR3 DNA: TGTGCCAGCAGCCAAGACCTACTAGCGGGGGCGGGTGAGCAGTTCTTC. As protein: CASSQDLLAGAGEQFF.

The rearrangement links TRBV4-1 to TRBJ2-3, with 12 bases that match TRBD2. The J segment lost 6 bases and the V segment lost 3 bases, leaving 7 bases of the junction unmatched. The CDR3 covers 16 residues. Germline assignment: CDR1 MGHRA and CDR2 YSYEKL. CDR3 bases: TGCGCCAGCAGCCAGAATCCGGGACTAGCGGGTGATACGCAGTATTTT. The encoded protein is CASSQNPGLAGDTQYF.

The chain couples TRBV7-6 to TRBJ2-2, with TRBD2 matching 10 bases. The ends lost 5 bases at V and 4 bases at J; junction bases unmatched: 7. CDR1 and CDR2 (germline): SGHVS, FNYEAQ. The CDR3 extends over 16 amino acids. The CDR3 protein is CASSPSGGAITGELFF. In nucleotides, the CDR3 is TGTGCCAGCAGCCCGAGCGGGGGGGCGATCACCGGGGAGCTGTTTTTT.

The CDR3 DNA sequence: TGTGCCAGCAGTTCCCCGAGAGGGACCGACTATGGCTACACCTTC. It is translated as CASSSPRGTDYGYTF. The chain couples TRBV6-5 to TRBJ1-2, with TRBD1 as a possible D gene (5 bases). Trimming removed 4 bases from V and 3 bases from J, with 15 bases in between. This CDR3 has 15 amino acids. Looked up from germline, CDR1 is MNHEY and CDR2 is SVGAGI.